Given below is one T cell receptor beta chain in context. Assay used: immunoSEQ multiplex PCR; TCRdb lists only in-frame clones, some missing. The sample carries 20,000 to 25,000 clones, around 90% recorded once. This entry comes from a study of blood T cell repertoires in COVID-19. The CDR3 length is 15 residues. The junction had 11 bases not matched to a gene; V was cut back by 3 bases and J by 7 bases. The germline V gene has CDR1 SEHNR and CDR2 FQNEAQ (reference sequence). The rearrangement uses TRBV7-9 and TRBJ1-2, with TRBD1 matching 7 bases. The sequence came from a human donor in a cohort sampled during active COVID-19. The specimen sequenced was peripheral blood. The CDR3 region has the DNA TGTGCCAGCAGCTTCTCCGGGACAGCTATGGGTGGCTACACCTTC. Translated: CASSFSGTAMGGYTF.